Listed below are T cell receptor beta chains from one sample, sequenced in a study of CD8+ T cells in alopecia areata. TCRdb's table, derived via immunoSEQ multiplex PCR, lists solely in-frame clones and lacks some. The table has 200,000 to 250,000 clones, about 61% seen once. Material for sequencing was CD8+ T cells sorted from blood. The source of these receptors is a human donor in good health. The CDR3 runs from the conserved cysteine through the conserved F or W. Each record gives: J gene, V gene, clone size, D gene, CDR3 DNA, CDR3 protein. The D gene is left open where the match is weak. Clone size is given for some rows only: seen once, a few or many times, or a class if the clone is expanded.

j_gene: TRBJ1-5
v_gene: TRBV6-6
abundance: NA
d_gene: NA
CDR3nt: TGTGCCAGCAGCAACCCCAAGCATTTT
CDR3aa: CASSNPKHF

j_gene: TRBJ2-3
v_gene: TRBV29-1
abundance: NA
d_gene: NA
CDR3nt: TGCAGCGCCGAGGTAGCGGACGAGGGAGATACGCAGTATTTT
CDR3aa: CSAEVADEGDTQYF

j_gene: TRBJ2-7
v_gene: TRBV5-6
abundance: few
d_gene: NA
CDR3nt: TGTGCCAGCAGCCCGCCGGACGGAACTCCCTACGAGCAGTACTTC
CDR3aa: CASSPPDGTPYEQYF

j_gene: TRBJ1-5
v_gene: TRBV23-1
abundance: NA
d_gene: TRBD1
CDR3nt: TGCGCCAGCAGTCACCCCAAACCGGGACAGGGGCCCAGGAGCAATCAGCCCCAGCATTTT
CDR3aa: CASSHPKPGQGPRSNQPQHF

j_gene: TRBJ1-6
v_gene: TRBV5-1
abundance: many
d_gene: NA
CDR3nt: TGCGCCAGCAGCTTGGAACCCGCTAGCTCCTATAATTCACCCCTCCACTTT
CDR3aa: CASSLEPASSYNSPLHF

j_gene: TRBJ1-2
v_gene: TRBV4-1
abundance: NA
d_gene: TRBD1
CDR3nt: TGCGCCAGCGCGGGTACAGGGGGCTTGGGGTATGATGGCTACACCTTC
CDR3aa: CASAGTGGLGYDGYTF

j_gene: TRBJ1-4
v_gene: TRBV9
abundance: NA
d_gene: NA
CDR3nt: TGTGCCAGCAGCCCAAGGGGAAACACTAATGAAAAACTGTTTTTT
CDR3aa: CASSPRGNTNEKLFF

j_gene: TRBJ1-6
v_gene: TRBV5-6
abundance: NA
d_gene: TRBD1
CDR3nt: TGTGCCAGCAACAAACGACAGGGTTCACCCCTCCACTTT
CDR3aa: CASNKRQGSPLHF

j_gene: TRBJ2-7
v_gene: TRBV29-1
abundance: NA
d_gene: NA
CDR3nt: TGCAGCGTTGAAGCTACAGGGGACTCTTACGAGCAGTACTTC
CDR3aa: CSVEATGDSYEQYF

j_gene: TRBJ2-7
v_gene: TRBV5-6
abundance: NA
d_gene: TRBD1
CDR3nt: TGTGCCAGCAGCTTCGGACAGGTGACCTACGAGCAGTACTTC
CDR3aa: CASSFGQVTYEQYF

j_gene: TRBJ2-3
v_gene: TRBV2
abundance: once
d_gene: TRBD1
CDR3nt: TGTGCCAGCAGTGAAGATGGGGGACAGGGTATGGGAGATACGCAGTATTTT
CDR3aa: CASSEDGGQGMGDTQYF

j_gene: TRBJ2-1
v_gene: TRBV5-1
abundance: NA
d_gene: TRBD1
CDR3nt: TGCGCCAGCAGCTTATCGGCAGGGGGCTACAATGAGCAGTTCTTC
CDR3aa: CASSLSAGGYNEQFF

j_gene: TRBJ1-4
v_gene: TRBV5-8
abundance: NA
d_gene: NA
CDR3nt: TGTGCCAGCAGCTGGGCTGACGGGGAAAAACTGTTTTTT
CDR3aa: CASSWADGEKLFF

j_gene: TRBJ2-1
v_gene: TRBV27
abundance: NA
d_gene: NA
CDR3nt: TGTGCCAGCCGGACTCGATCCAATGAGCAGTTCTTC
CDR3aa: CASRTRSNEQFF

j_gene: TRBJ2-3
v_gene: TRBV9
abundance: few
d_gene: TRBD1
CDR3nt: TGTGCCAGCAGCTCCGGACAGGGTACAGATACGCAGTATTTT
CDR3aa: CASSSGQGTDTQYF

j_gene: TRBJ2-7
v_gene: TRBV5-1
abundance: NA
d_gene: NA
CDR3nt: TGCGCCAGCGCCCCTCGAGGTATCCCGGACGAGCAGTACTTC
CDR3aa: CASAPRGIPDEQYF

j_gene: TRBJ1-1
v_gene: TRBV27
abundance: NA
d_gene: NA
CDR3nt: TGTGCCAGCAAACAGGGTCCTGAAGCTTTCTTT
CDR3aa: CASKQGPEAFF

j_gene: TRBJ2-1
v_gene: TRBV6-1
abundance: few
d_gene: TRBD2
CDR3nt: TGTGCCAGCAGTGAAAGGATTAGCGGGGGGAGTGAGCAGTTCTTC
CDR3aa: CASSERISGGSEQFF

j_gene: TRBJ1-5
v_gene: TRBV2
abundance: NA
d_gene: TRBD1
CDR3nt: TGTGCCAGCAGTGACCCCGACAGGGGCGGGAGCAATCAGCCCCAGCATTTT
CDR3aa: CASSDPDRGGSNQPQHF

j_gene: TRBJ1-4
v_gene: TRBV29-1
abundance: few
d_gene: NA
CDR3nt: TGCAGCGTTGACCAGGGTTCAACGGCTAATGAAAAACTGTTTTTT
CDR3aa: CSVDQGSTANEKLFF

j_gene: TRBJ2-7
v_gene: TRBV7-9
abundance: once
d_gene: TRBD1
CDR3nt: TGTGCCAGCAGCTCGTCCAGACAGGGGACCTACGTGCAGTACTTC
CDR3aa: CASSSSRQGTYVQYF

j_gene: TRBJ2-3
v_gene: TRBV7-9
abundance: once
d_gene: TRBD2
CDR3nt: TGTGCCAGCAGCAACAATTCAGGACTAGCACGGGATACGCAGTATTTT
CDR3aa: CASSNNSGLARDTQYF

j_gene: TRBJ2-1
v_gene: TRBV5-1
abundance: NA
d_gene: NA
CDR3nt: TGCGCCAGCAGCTTCAGTCCGAATGAGCAGTTCTTC
CDR3aa: CASSFSPNEQFF

j_gene: TRBJ1-2
v_gene: TRBV4-1
abundance: NA
d_gene: NA
CDR3nt: TGCGCCAGCAGCCAAGAGGTCGGACTCTGGGGGGGCTACACCTTC
CDR3aa: CASSQEVGLWGGYTF

j_gene: TRBJ1-1
v_gene: TRBV6-5
abundance: NA
d_gene: NA
CDR3nt: TGTGCCAGCAGTTACTCGAATAGGGCCCCTGAGCGGGCTTTCTTT
CDR3aa: CASSYSNRAPERAFF

j_gene: TRBJ1-2
v_gene: TRBV5-6
abundance: NA
d_gene: NA
CDR3nt: TGTGCCAGCAGCTTGGGGGATACTAACTATGGCTACACCTTC
CDR3aa: CASSLGDTNYGYTF

j_gene: TRBJ2-1
v_gene: TRBV27
abundance: NA
d_gene: TRBD1
CDR3nt: TGTGCCAGCAGTCCCAGACAGGGAAATGAGCAGTTCTTC
CDR3aa: CASSPRQGNEQFF

j_gene: TRBJ2-7
v_gene: TRBV2
abundance: NA
d_gene: TRBD1
CDR3nt: TGTGCCAGCAGCGATAGTCCCGGGACAGGTTACGAGCAGTACTTC
CDR3aa: CASSDSPGTGYEQYF

j_gene: TRBJ2-7
v_gene: TRBV28
abundance: NA
d_gene: TRBD2
CDR3nt: TGTGCCAGCAGTCCACAGGGACTAGCGTGGGAGCAGTACTTC
CDR3aa: CASSPQGLAWEQYF

j_gene: TRBJ2-5
v_gene: TRBV5-1
abundance: NA
d_gene: TRBD2
CDR3nt: TGCGCCAGCAGCACGGCTAGCGGGGGGGCCCCTGAGACCCAGTACTTC
CDR3aa: CASSTASGGAPETQYF

j_gene: TRBJ1-6
v_gene: TRBV9
abundance: NA
d_gene: NA
CDR3nt: TGTGCCAGCAGCGAAAGGGGAGTCACCTATAATTCACCCCTCCACTTT
CDR3aa: CASSERGVTYNSPLHF

j_gene: TRBJ2-7
v_gene: TRBV9
abundance: once
d_gene: NA
CDR3nt: TGTGCCAGCAGCCCGTCAACTAGGGGGGACGAGCAGTACTTC
CDR3aa: CASSPSTRGDEQYF

j_gene: TRBJ2-5
v_gene: TRBV25-1
abundance: NA
d_gene: TRBD1
CDR3nt: TGTGCCAGCGGAGGGGACAGGGCGGAGACCCAGTACTTC
CDR3aa: CASGGDRAETQYF

j_gene: TRBJ1-2
v_gene: TRBV10-2
abundance: NA
d_gene: TRBD1
CDR3nt: TGCGCCAGCAGTTCCACAGGGGATGCCAACTATGGCTACACCTTC
CDR3aa: CASSSTGDANYGYTF

j_gene: TRBJ2-6
v_gene: TRBV28
abundance: few
d_gene: TRBD1
CDR3nt: TGTGCCAGCAGTTTCGATCCGGGACAGGGGAAATCTGGGGCCAACGTCCTGACTTTC
CDR3aa: CASSFDPGQGKSGANVLTF

j_gene: TRBJ2-7
v_gene: TRBV2
abundance: NA
d_gene: NA
CDR3nt: TGTGCCAGCAGAGACACCCGGGGCCCCTACGAGCAGTACTTC
CDR3aa: CASRDTRGPYEQYF

j_gene: TRBJ1-1
v_gene: TRBV14
abundance: few
d_gene: NA
CDR3nt: TGTGCCAGCAGCCAAACGCTGAACACTGAAGCTTTCTTT
CDR3aa: CASSQTLNTEAFF

j_gene: TRBJ2-1
v_gene: TRBV5-1
abundance: NA
d_gene: TRBD1
CDR3nt: TGCGCCAGCAGCTTCAGGGACAGATACAATGAGCAGTTCTTC
CDR3aa: CASSFRDRYNEQFF

j_gene: TRBJ2-2
v_gene: TRBV5-1
abundance: NA
d_gene: NA
CDR3nt: TGCGCCAGCAGCTTGTGGTCCAACACCGGGGAGCTGTTTTTT
CDR3aa: CASSLWSNTGELFF

j_gene: TRBJ2-1
v_gene: TRBV28
abundance: NA
d_gene: TRBD1
CDR3nt: TGTGCCGTTCGGGGACAGGGCACCTACAATGAGCAGTTCTTC
CDR3aa: CAVRGQGTYNEQFF

j_gene: TRBJ1-4
v_gene: TRBV5-1
abundance: NA
d_gene: NA
CDR3nt: TGCGCCAGCAGCTTGTGGTGGGGAGAAGCTGAAAAACTGTTTTTT
CDR3aa: CASSLWWGEAEKLFF

j_gene: TRBJ1-2
v_gene: TRBV2
abundance: NA
d_gene: TRBD1
CDR3nt: TGTGCCAGCAGTGACCCGGGACAGGGCTATGGCTACACCTTC
CDR3aa: CASSDPGQGYGYTF

j_gene: TRBJ2-2
v_gene: TRBV27
abundance: once
d_gene: NA
CDR3nt: TGTGCCAGCAGCCTGGGGGATGACGGGGAGCTGTTTTTT
CDR3aa: CASSLGDDGELFF

j_gene: TRBJ1-5
v_gene: TRBV27
abundance: few
d_gene: NA
CDR3nt: TGTGCCAGCAGTTTGAGTGGCAATCAGCCCCAGCATTTT
CDR3aa: CASSLSGNQPQHF

j_gene: TRBJ2-7
v_gene: TRBV27
abundance: NA
d_gene: NA
CDR3nt: TGTGCCAGCAGTTTATCGGTGGCAACTTCCTACGAGCAGTACTTC
CDR3aa: CASSLSVATSYEQYF

j_gene: TRBJ2-2
v_gene: TRBV5-6
abundance: NA
d_gene: NA
CDR3nt: TGTGCCAGCAGCTTGGCCCCCAGCTTCACCGGGGAGCTGTTTTTT
CDR3aa: CASSLAPSFTGELFF

j_gene: TRBJ2-1
v_gene: TRBV29-1
abundance: NA
d_gene: TRBD1
CDR3nt: TGCAGCGGAGAGCAGGGGACAGGCGACAATGAGCAGTTCTTC
CDR3aa: CSGEQGTGDNEQFF

j_gene: TRBJ1-5
v_gene: TRBV5-6
abundance: NA
d_gene: NA
CDR3nt: TGTGCCAGCAGCTTGGGGGGTGTAGGCAATCAGCCCCAGCATTTT
CDR3aa: CASSLGGVGNQPQHF

j_gene: TRBJ2-3
v_gene: TRBV9
abundance: NA
d_gene: NA
CDR3nt: TGTGCCAGCAGCGAAGCCGGGACTAGCACAGATACGCAGTATTTT
CDR3aa: CASSEAGTSTDTQYF

j_gene: TRBJ1-1
v_gene: TRBV5-1
abundance: few
d_gene: NA
CDR3nt: TGCGCCAGCAGAACCCTCTTGAACACTGAAGCTTTCTTT
CDR3aa: CASRTLLNTEAFF

j_gene: TRBJ1-2
v_gene: TRBV5-4
abundance: NA
d_gene: NA
CDR3nt: TGTGCCAGCAGCTTAGGACGGAAAAACTATGGCTACACCTTC
CDR3aa: CASSLGRKNYGYTF

j_gene: TRBJ2-1
v_gene: TRBV5-1
abundance: NA
d_gene: NA
CDR3nt: TGCGCCAGCAGCTTCACAGGTCCTTACAATGAGCAGTTCTTC
CDR3aa: CASSFTGPYNEQFF

j_gene: TRBJ2-1
v_gene: TRBV19
abundance: few
d_gene: TRBD1
CDR3nt: TGTGCCAGCCGGGACAGAAACTACAATGAGCAGTTCTTC
CDR3aa: CASRDRNYNEQFF

j_gene: TRBJ1-2
v_gene: TRBV29-1
abundance: NA
d_gene: NA
CDR3nt: TGCAGCGCAAATACGGAGGGGTCCTATGGCTACACCTTC
CDR3aa: CSANTEGSYGYTF

j_gene: TRBJ2-4
v_gene: TRBV5-6
abundance: NA
d_gene: TRBD1
CDR3nt: TGTGCCAGCAGCTTGGAGACAGGGTATGGGAAAAACATTCAGTACTTC
CDR3aa: CASSLETGYGKNIQYF

j_gene: TRBJ1-1
v_gene: TRBV30
abundance: few
d_gene: NA
CDR3nt: TGTGCCTGGAGGTTGACCTCTGAAGCTTTCTTT
CDR3aa: CAWRLTSEAFF

j_gene: TRBJ1-1
v_gene: TRBV7-2
abundance: NA
d_gene: NA
CDR3nt: TGTGCCAGCAGCGCCCGGGACAAGGTGGTTGAAGCTTTCTTT
CDR3aa: CASSARDKVVEAFF

j_gene: TRBJ2-3
v_gene: TRBV9
abundance: NA
d_gene: TRBD2
CDR3nt: TGTGCCAGCAGCGTTGCCACCGGGACTAGCGCCGCAGATACGCAGTATTTT
CDR3aa: CASSVATGTSAADTQYF

j_gene: TRBJ1-2
v_gene: TRBV5-1
abundance: few
d_gene: NA
CDR3nt: TGCGCCAGCAGACCGGACAGCAGCTATGGCTACACCTTC
CDR3aa: CASRPDSSYGYTF